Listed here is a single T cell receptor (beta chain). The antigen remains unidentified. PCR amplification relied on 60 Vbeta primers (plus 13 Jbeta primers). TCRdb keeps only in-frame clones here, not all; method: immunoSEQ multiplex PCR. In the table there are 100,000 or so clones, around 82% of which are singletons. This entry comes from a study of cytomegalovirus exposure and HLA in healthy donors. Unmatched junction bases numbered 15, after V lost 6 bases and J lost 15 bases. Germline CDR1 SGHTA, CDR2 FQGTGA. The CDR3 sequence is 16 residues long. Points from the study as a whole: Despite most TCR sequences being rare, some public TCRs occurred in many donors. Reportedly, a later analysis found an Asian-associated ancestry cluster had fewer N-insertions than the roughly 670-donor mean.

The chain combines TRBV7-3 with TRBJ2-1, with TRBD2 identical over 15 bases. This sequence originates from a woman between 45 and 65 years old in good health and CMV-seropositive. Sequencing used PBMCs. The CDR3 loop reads CASSSNSGLAGGPRFF. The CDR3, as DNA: TGTGCCAGCAGTTCCAATTCAGGACTAGCGGGAGGGCCACGGTTCTTC.